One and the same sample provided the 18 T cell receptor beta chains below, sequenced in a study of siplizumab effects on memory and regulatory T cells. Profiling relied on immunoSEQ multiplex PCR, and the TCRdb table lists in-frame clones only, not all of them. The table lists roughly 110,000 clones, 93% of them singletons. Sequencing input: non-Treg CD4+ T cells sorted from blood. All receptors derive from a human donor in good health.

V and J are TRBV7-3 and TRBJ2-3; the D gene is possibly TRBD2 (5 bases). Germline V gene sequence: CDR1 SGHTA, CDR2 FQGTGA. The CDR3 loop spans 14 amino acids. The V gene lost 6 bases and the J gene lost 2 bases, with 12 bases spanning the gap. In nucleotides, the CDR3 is TGTGCCAGCAGGCCCTCGGGATACACAGATACGCAGTATTTT. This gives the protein CASRPSGYTDTQYF.

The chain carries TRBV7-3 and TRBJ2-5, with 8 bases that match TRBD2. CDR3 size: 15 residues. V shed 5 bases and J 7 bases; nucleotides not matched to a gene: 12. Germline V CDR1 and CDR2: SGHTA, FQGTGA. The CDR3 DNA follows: TGTGCCAGCAGCCCCTCTTTATTTGCGGGGGGGACCCAGTACTTC. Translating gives CASSPSLFAGGTQYF. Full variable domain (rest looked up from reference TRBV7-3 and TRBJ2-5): GAGVSQTPSNKVTEKGKYVELRCDPISGHTALYWYRQSLGQGPEFLIYFQGTGAADDSGLPNDRFFAVRPEGSVSTLKIQRTERGDSAVYLCASSPSLFAGGTQYFGPGTRLLVL.

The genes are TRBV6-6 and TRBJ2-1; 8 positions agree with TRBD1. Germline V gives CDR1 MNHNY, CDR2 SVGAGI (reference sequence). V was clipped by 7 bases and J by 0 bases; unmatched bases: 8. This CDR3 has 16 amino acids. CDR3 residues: CASTGTGYASYNEQFF. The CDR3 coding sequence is TGTGCCAGCACCGGGACAGGCTATGCCTCCTACAATGAGCAGTTCTTC.

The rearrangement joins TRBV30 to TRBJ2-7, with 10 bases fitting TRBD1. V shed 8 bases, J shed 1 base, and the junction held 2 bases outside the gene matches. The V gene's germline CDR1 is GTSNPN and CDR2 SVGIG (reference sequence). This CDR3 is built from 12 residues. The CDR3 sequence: CAGQGDSYEQYF. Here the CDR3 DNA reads TGTGCCGGACAGGGGGATTCCTACGAGCAGTACTTC.

The CDR3 spells CASRSDRGGEQYF. DNA of the CDR3: TGTGCCAGCAGGTCGGACAGGGGTGGCGAGCAGTACTTC. V gene TRBV7-2 combines with J gene TRBJ2-7; 9 nucleotides line up with TRBD1. V shed 6 bases, J shed 6 bases, and the junction held 6 bases outside the gene matches. Germline assignment: CDR1 SGHTA and CDR2 FQGNSA. The CDR3 contains 13 residues.

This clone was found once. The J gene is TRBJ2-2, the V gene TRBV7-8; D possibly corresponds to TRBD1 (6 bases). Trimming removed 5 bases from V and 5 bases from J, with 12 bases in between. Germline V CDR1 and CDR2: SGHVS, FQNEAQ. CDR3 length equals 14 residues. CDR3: CASSPHDRTGELFF. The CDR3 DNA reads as TGTGCCAGCAGCCCGCATGACAGGACCGGGGAGCTGTTTTTT.

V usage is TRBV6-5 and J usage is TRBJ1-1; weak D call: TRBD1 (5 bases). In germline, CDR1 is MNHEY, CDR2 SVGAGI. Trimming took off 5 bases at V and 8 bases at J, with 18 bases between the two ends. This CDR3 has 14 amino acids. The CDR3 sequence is CASSGSGTSAEAFF. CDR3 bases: TGTGCCAGCAGTGGGTCCGGGACCTCTGCCGAAGCTTTCTTT.

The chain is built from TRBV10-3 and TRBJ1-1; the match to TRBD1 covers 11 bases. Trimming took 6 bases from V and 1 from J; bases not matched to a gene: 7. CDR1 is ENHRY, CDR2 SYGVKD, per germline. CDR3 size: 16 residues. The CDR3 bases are TGTGCCATCAGAGGACAGGGGGCTCTCTGGAACACTGAAGCTTTCTTT. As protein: CAIRGQGALWNTEAFF.

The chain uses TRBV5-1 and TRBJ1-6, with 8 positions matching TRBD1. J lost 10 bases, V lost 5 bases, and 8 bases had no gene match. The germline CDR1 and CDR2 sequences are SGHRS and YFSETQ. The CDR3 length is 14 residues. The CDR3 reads CASRPGTGGSPLHF. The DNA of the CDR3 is TGCGCCAGCAGACCAGGGACAGGTGGATCACCCCTCCACTTT.

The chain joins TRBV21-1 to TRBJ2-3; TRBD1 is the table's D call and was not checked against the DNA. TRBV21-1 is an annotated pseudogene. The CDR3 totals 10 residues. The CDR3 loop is CAIPAGTQYF. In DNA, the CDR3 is TGTGCTATACCAGCAGGGACGCAGTATTTT.

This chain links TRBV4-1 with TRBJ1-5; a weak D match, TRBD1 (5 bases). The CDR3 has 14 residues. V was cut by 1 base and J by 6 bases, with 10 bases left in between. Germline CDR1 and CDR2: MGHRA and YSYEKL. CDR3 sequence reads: CASSQVGGTQPQHF. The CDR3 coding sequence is TGCGCCAGCAGCCAAGTCGGGGGGACTCAGCCCCAGCATTTT.

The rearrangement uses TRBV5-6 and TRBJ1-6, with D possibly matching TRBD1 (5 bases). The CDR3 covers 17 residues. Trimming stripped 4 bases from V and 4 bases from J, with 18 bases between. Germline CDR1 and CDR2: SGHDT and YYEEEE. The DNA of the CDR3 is TGTGCCAGCAGCGTCGCAGGGAACTACCCTTATAATTCACCCCTCCACTTT. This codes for CASSVAGNYPYNSPLHF.

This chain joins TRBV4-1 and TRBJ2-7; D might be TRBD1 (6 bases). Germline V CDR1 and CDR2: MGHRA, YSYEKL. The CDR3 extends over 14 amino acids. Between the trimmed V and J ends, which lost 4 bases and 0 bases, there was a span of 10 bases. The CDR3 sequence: CASSPQGSSYEQYF. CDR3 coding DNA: TGCGCCAGCAGCCCACAGGGAAGCTCCTACGAGCAGTACTTC.

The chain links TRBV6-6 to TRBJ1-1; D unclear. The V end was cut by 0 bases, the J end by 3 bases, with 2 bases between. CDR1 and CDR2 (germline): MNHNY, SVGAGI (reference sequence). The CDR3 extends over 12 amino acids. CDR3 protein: CASSYSDTEAFF. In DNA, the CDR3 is TGTGCCAGCAGTTACTCGGACACTGAAGCTTTCTTT.

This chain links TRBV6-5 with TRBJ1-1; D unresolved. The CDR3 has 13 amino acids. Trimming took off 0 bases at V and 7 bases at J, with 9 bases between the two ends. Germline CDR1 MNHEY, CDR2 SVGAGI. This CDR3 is CASSYSAGFEAFF. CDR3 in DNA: TGTGCCAGCAGTTACTCGGCGGGGTTTGAAGCTTTCTTT.

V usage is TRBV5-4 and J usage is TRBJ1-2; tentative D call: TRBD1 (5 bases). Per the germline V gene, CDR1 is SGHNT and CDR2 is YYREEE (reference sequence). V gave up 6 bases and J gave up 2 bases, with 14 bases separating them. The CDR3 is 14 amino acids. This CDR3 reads CASNLAGFNYGYTF. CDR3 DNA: TGTGCCAGCAACCTGGCAGGGTTCAACTATGGCTACACCTTC.

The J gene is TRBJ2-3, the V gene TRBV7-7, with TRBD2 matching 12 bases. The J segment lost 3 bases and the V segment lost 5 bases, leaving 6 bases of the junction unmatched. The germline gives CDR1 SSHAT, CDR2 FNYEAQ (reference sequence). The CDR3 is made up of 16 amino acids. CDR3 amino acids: CASSRGLAGSTDTQYF. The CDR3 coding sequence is TGTGCCAGCAGCCGAGGACTAGCGGGGAGTACAGATACGCAGTATTTT.

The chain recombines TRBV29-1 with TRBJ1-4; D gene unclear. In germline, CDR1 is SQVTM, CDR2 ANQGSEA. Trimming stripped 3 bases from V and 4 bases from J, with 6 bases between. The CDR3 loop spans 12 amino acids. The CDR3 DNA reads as TGCAGCGTTGACCGCTTTAATGAAAAACTGTTTTTT. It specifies CSVDRFNEKLFF.